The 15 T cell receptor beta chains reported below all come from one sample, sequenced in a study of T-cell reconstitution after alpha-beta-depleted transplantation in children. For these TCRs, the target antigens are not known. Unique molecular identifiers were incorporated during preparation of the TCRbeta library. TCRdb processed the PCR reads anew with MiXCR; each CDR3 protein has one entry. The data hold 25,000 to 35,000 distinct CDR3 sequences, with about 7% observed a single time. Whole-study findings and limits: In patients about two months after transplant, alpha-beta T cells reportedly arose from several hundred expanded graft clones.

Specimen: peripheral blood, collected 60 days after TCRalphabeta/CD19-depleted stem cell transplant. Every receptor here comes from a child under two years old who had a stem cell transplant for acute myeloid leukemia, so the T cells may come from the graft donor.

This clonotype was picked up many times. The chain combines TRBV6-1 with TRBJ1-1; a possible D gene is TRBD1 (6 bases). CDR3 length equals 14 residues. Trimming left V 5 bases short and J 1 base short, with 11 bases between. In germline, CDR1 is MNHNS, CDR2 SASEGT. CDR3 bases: TGTGCCAGCAGTAGGGGGTACCCGAACACTGAAGCTTTCTTT. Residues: CASSRGYPNTEAFF.

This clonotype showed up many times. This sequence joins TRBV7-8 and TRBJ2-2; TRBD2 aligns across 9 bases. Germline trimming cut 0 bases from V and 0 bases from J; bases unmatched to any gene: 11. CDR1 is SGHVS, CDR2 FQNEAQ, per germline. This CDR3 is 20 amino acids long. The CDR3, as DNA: TGTGCCAGCAGCTTAGCGCTTCGCGGGAGGGGGGGATCGAACACCGGGGAGCTGTTTTTT. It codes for CASSLALRGRGGSNTGELFF.

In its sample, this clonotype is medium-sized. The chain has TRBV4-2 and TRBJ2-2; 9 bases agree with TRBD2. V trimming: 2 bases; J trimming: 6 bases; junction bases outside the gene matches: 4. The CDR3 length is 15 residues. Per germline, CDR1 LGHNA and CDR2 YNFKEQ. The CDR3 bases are TGTGCCAGCAGCCAAACAGCGGGAGGACCCGGGGAGCTGTTTTTT. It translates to CASSQTAGGPGELFF.

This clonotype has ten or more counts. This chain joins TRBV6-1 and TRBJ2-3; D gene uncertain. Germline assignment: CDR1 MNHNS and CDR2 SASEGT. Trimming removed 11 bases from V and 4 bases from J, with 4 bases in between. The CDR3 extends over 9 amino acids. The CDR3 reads CAHSDTQYF. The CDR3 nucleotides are TGTGCCCACTCAGATACGCAGTATTTT.

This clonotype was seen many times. This CDR3 reads CASSLAGLANEQFF. The CDR3 DNA sequence: TGCGCCAGCAGCTTGGCGGGACTAGCAAATGAGCAGTTCTTC. The chain uses TRBV5-1 and TRBJ2-1; 9 bases align to TRBD2. CDR3 length: 14 amino acids. J gave up 7 bases and V 0 bases, and 2 bases lay outside the gene matches. CDR1 is SGHRS and CDR2 is YFSETQ in the germline V gene.

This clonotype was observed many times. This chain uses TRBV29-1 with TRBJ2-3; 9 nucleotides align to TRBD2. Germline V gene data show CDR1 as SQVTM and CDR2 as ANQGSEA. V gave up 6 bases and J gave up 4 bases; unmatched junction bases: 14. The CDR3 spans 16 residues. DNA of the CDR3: TGCAGCGTATTGGGGGGACCGGGACTAGCCGCAGATACGCAGTATTTT. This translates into CSVLGGPGLAADTQYF.

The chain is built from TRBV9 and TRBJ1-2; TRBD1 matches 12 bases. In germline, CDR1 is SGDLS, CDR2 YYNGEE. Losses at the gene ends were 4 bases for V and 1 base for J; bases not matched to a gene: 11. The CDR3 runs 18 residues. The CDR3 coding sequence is TGTGCCAGCAGCCCCGCCGGGACAGGGGGCCCTTTTAACTATGGCTACACCTTC. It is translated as CASSPAGTGGPFNYGYTF.

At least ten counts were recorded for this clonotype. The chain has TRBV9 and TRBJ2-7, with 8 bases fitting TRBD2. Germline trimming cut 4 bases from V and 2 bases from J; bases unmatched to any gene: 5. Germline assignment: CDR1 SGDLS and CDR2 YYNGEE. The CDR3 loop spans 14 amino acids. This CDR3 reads CASSLGTRAYEQYF. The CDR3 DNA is TGTGCCAGCAGCCTCGGGACTAGAGCCTACGAGCAGTACTTC.

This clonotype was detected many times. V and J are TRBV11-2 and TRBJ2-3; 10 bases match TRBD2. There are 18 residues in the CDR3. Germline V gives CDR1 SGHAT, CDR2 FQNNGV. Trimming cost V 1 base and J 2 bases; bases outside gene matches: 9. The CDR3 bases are TGTGCCAGCAGCTTAGGGGTAGCGGGGGGTCCCCTCACAGATACGCAGTATTTT. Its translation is CASSLGVAGGPLTDTQYF. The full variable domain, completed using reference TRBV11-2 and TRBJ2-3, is EAGVAQSPRYKIIEKRQSVAFWCNPISGHATLYWYQQILGQGPKLLIQFQNNGVVDDSQLPKDRFSAERLKGVDSTLKIQPAKLEDSAVYLCASSLGVAGGPLTDTQYFGPGTRLTVL.

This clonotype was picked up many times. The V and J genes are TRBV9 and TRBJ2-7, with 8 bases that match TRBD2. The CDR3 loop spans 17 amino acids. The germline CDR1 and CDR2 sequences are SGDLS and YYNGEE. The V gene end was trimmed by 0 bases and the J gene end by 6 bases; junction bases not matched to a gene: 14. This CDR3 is CASSVEDMRSGRGEQYF. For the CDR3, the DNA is TGTGCCAGCAGCGTAGAAGATATGCGAAGCGGGAGAGGCGAGCAGTACTTC.

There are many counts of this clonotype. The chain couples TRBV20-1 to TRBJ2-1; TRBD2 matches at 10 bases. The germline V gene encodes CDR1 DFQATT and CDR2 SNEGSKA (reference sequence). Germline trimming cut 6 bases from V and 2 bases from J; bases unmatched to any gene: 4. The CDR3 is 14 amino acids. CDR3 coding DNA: TGCAGTGCCCCCCTAGCGGGGGCCTACAATGAGCAGTTCTTC. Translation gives CSAPLAGAYNEQFF.

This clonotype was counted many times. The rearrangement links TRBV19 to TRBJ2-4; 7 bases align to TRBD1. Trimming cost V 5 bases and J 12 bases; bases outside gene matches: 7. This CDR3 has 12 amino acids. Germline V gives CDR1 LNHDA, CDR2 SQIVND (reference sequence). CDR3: CASSWDSAYQYF. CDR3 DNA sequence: TGTGCCAGTAGTTGGGACAGCGCGTATCAGTACTTC.

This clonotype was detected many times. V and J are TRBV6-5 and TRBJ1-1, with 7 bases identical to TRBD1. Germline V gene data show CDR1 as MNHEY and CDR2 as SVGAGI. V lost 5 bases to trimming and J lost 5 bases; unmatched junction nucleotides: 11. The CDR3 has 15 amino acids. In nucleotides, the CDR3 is TGTGCCAGCAGTCCCCGACGACAGGGTTATACTGAAGCTTTCTTT. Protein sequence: CASSPRRQGYTEAFF.

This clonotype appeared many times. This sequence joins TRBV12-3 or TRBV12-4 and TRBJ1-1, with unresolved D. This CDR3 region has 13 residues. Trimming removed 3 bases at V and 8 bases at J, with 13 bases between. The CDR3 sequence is CASSFPGRREAFF. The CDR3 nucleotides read TGTGCCAGCAGTTTCCCCGGCAGGCGGGAAGCTTTCTTT.

The DNA of the CDR3 is TGTGCCAGCAGTTACTCGGGGCGGGAGGTTTCCTACGAGCAGTACTTC. Amino acids: CASSYSGREVSYEQYF. This rearrangement joins TRBV6-2 or TRBV6-3 to TRBJ2-7; 8 bases fit TRBD2. CDR1 and CDR2 from the germline V gene are MNHEY and SVGEGT. Trimming removed 0 bases from V and 1 base from J; junction bases left unmatched: 5. The CDR3 has 16 amino acids.